This TCR beta chain was sequenced in a study of regulatory T cells in long-lasting Graves disease. The sample holds a few counts of this clonotype. Indicated time point: newly diagnosed GD, antithyroid drugs for less than 3 months. Following extraction of RNA from PBMCs, that RNA was used to make the TCR library. Trimming took 1 base from V and 6 from J, leaving 10 bases between them. The CDR3 contains 13 residues. CDR1 LGHDT and CDR2 YNNKEL come from the germline V gene (reference sequence). Library construction for TCR beta used iRepertoire HTBI primers and Arm-PCR of CDR3 regions. TCRdb independently ran MiXCR on the multiplex PCR reads; one entry per CDR3 protein. The data contain around 400,000 distinct CDR3 sequences, roughly 15% of them seen just once; the ten biggest clones take up approximately 7.8%. These data were also reused for a study on T cells in Graves' hyperthyroidism and ophthalmopathy.

This receptor was taken from a middle-aged woman with Graves disease. Here the sequenced sample was peripheral blood mononuclear cells (PBMCs), taken at new diagnosis, from a patient treated with antithyroid drugs. The chain combines TRBV3-1 with TRBJ2-7, with D perhaps being TRBD1 or TRBD2 (5 bases each). The CDR3 spells CASSQVEGLEQYF. The CDR3 bases are TGTGCCAGCAGCCAAGTTGAGGGGCTCGAGCAGTACTTC.